This T cell receptor beta chain was identified in a study of blood T cell repertoires in COVID-19 (dated by TCRdb to 2020 to 2022). Regarding the research as a whole: Collaborator samples came from the United States, Italy and Spain and covered acute and convalescent phases of COVID-19. The material from the prospective study consisted of cDNA or gDNA derived from T cells, B-cell-depleted T cells, or PBMCs. Deeply sampled blood TCRbeta repertoires from subjects exposed to, actively infected with, or recovered from COVID-19 were included in the dataset. The repertoires were released in a freely available public database meant as a resource for research on the immune response to SARS-CoV-2. Samples were obtained from the ongoing ImmuneRACE study (first 160 participants) and from about 1,300 subjects provided by 6 global collaborators. Sample metadata almost always included a de-identified subject ID, COVID-19 status, age in years and sex. HLA class I and class II types, where available, came from metadata supplied by the sample provider rather than from assay-based typing.

Collaborating institutions collected whole blood in K2EDTA tubes following their own protocols. For TCRbeta analysis, collaborators shipped samples as frozen whole blood, isolated PBMCs, or DNA extracted from either of those sample types. TCRbeta CDR3 regions were amplified from genomic DNA by means of the immunoSEQ Assay, a bias-controlled multiplex PCR. The published analysis was carried out like this. The number of nucleated cells in each sample was estimated by amplification of reference gene primers within the assay. To quantify the absolute abundance of each unique TCRbeta CDR3 rearrangement, sequence reads were collapsed and filtered. For each sample, productive Simpson clonality was calculated as the square root of Simpson's diversity index across productive rearrangements. The clones in this table, taken by TCRdb from immuneACCESS, are in-frame only. Not every clone is retained; where verified, under half of the shortfall comes from an unresolved V gene, and the cause of the rest is unknown. The DNA gave D and trimming, while V, J and clone size come from that table. The sample contains around 150,000 clones, roughly 73% of them found a single time. The ten largest clonotypes hold around 2.7% of the sample.

The cysteine opens and the phenylalanine closes a CDR3 of 16 amino acids. Only the CDR3 portion is preserved as DNA: 48 bases, with reading frame beginning at the first base. V is pruned by 3 bases and J by 9 bases, leaving 7 bases of the junction without a gene match. The germline V gene yields SGHDT for CDR1 and YYEEEE for CDR2. The full study reports these points: The amount of clinical and demographic metadata varied by source and participant and was provided uncurated.

This clone was seen a few times. This clone's antigen is unknown. There are no base qualities to consult, and no much larger clone falls within one base. What was sequenced was peripheral blood. The sequence came from a man between 65 and 85 years old with acute or convalescent COVID-19. The rearranged chain carries TRBV5-6 and TRBJ2-1; the central 15 bases match TRBD2. The CDR3 protein sequence reads: CASSSGLAGGYGEQFF. The nucleotide sequence is TGTGCCAGCAGCTCGGGACTAGCGGGGGGCTACGGTGAGCAGTTCTTC. This CDR3, with the reference TRBV5-6 and TRBJ2-1 proteins standing in past its ends, gives the full variable domain DAGVTQSPTHLIKTRGQQVTLRCSPKSGHDTVSWYQQALGQGPQFIFQYYEEEERQRGNFPDRFSGHQFPNYSSELNVNALLLGDSALYLCASSSGLAGGYGEQFFGPGTRLTVL.